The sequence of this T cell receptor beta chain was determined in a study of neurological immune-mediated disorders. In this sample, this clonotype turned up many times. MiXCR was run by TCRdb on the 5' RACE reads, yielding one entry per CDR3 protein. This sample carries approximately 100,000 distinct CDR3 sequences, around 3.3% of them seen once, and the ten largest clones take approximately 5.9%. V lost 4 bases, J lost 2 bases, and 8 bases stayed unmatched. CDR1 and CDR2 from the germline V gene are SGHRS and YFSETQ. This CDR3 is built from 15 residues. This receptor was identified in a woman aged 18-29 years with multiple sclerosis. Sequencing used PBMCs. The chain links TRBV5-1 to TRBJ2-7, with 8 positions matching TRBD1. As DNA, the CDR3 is TGCGCCAGCAGCCCCCTCGGACAGGGTGCCTACGAGCAGTACTTC. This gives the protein CASSPLGQGAYEQYF. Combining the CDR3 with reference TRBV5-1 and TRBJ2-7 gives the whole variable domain KAGVTQTPRYLIKTRGQQVTLSCSPISGHRSVSWYQQTPGQGLQFLFEYFSETQRNKGNFPGRFSGRQFSNSRSEMNVSTLELGDSALYLCASSPLGQGAYEQYFGPGTRLTVT.